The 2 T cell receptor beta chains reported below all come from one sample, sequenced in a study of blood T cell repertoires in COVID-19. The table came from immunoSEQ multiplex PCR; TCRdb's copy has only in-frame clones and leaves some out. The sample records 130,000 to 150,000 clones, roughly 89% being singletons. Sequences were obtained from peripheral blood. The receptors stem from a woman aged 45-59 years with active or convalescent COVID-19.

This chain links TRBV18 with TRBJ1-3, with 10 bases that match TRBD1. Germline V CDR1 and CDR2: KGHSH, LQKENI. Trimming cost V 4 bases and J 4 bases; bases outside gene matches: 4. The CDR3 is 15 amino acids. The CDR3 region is CASSRTGGAGNTIYF. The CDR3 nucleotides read TGTGCCAGCTCACGGACAGGGGGAGCGGGAAACACCATATATTTT.

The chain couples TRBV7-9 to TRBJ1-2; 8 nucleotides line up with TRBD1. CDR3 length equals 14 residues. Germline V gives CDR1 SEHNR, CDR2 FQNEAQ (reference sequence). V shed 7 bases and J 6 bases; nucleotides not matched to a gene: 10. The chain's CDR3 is CASNLSGQGDGYTF. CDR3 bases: TGTGCCAGCAACCTTAGCGGACAGGGAGATGGCTACACCTTC.